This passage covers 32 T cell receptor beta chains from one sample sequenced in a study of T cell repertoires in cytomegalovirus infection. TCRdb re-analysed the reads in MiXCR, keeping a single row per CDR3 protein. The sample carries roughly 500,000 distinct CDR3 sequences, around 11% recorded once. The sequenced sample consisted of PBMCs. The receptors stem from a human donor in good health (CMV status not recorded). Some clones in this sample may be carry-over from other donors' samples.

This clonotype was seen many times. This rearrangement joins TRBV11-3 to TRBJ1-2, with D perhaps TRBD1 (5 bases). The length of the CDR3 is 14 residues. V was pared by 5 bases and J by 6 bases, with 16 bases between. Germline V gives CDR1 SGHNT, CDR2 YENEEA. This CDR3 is CASSRGADNDGYTF. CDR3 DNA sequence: TGTGCCAGCAGCCGGGGCGCAGACAACGATGGCTACACCTTC.

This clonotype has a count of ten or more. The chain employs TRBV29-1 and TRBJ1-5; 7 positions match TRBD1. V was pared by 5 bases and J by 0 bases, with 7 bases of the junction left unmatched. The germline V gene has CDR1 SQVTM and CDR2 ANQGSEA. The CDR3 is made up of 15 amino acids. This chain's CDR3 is CSVWEGGLSNQPQHF. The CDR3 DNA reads TGCAGCGTTTGGGAAGGGGGCCTTAGCAATCAGCCCCAGCATTTT.

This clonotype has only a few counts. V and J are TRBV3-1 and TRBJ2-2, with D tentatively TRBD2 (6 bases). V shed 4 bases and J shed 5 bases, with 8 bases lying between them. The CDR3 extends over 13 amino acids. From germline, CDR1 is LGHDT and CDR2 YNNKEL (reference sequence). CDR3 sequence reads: CASSRRGTGELFF. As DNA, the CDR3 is TGTGCCAGCAGCCGGAGGGGAACCGGGGAGCTGTTTTTT.

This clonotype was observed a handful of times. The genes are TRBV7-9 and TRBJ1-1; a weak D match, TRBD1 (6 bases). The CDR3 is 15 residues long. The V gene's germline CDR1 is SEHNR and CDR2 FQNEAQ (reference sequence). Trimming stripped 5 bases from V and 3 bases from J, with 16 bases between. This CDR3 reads CASSRREGGDTEAFF. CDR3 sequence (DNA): TGTGCCAGCAGCCGCCGGGAAGGGGGAGACACTGAAGCTTTCTTT.

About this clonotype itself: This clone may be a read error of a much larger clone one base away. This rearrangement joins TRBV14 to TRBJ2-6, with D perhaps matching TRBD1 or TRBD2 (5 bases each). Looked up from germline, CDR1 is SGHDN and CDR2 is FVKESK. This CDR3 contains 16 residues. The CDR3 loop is CASRDRGKSGASVLTF. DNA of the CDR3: TGTGCCAGCCGGGACCGGGGAAAATCTGGGGCCAGCGTCCTGACTTTC.

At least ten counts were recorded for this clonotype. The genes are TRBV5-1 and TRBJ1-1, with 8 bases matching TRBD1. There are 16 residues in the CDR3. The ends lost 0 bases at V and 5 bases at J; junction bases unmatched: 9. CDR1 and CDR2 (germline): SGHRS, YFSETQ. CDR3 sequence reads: CASSLDSPGGGTEAFF. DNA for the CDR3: TGCGCCAGCAGCTTGGATTCCCCAGGGGGCGGAACTGAAGCTTTCTTT.

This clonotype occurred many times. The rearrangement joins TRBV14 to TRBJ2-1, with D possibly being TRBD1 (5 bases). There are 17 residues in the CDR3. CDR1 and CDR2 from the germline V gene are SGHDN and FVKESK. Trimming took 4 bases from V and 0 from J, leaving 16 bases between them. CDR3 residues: CASSPTATKTSYNEQFF. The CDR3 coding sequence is TGTGCCAGCAGCCCGACAGCTACTAAAACCTCCTACAATGAGCAGTTCTTC.

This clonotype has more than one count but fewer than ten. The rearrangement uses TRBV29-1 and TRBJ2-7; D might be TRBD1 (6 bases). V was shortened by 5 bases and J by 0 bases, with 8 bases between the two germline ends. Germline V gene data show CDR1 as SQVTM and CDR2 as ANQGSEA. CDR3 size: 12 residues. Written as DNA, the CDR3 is TGCAGCGTTTCAGGGGACTCCTACGAGCAGTACTTC. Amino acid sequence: CSVSGDSYEQYF.

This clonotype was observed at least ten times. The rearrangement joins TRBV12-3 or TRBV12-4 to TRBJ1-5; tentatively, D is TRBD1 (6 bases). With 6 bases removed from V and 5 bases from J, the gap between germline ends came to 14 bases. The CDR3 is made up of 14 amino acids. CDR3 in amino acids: CASSLRQAHQPQHF. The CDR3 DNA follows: TGTGCCAGCAGCCTACGACAGGCCCATCAGCCCCAGCATTTT.

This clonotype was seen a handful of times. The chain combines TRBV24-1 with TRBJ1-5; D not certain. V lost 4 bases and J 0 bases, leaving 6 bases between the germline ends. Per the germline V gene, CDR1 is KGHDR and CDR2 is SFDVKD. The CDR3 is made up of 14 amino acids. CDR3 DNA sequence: TGTGCCACCAGTGAACTTTATAGCAATCAGCCCCAGCATTTT. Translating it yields CATSELYSNQPQHF.

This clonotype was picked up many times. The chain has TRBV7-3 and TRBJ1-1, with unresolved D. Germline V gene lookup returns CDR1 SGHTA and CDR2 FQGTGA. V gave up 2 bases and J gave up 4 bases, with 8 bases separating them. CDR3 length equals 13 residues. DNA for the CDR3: TGTGCCAGCAGCTTATTAGGGAGCACTGAAGCTTTCTTT. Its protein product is CASSLLGSTEAFF. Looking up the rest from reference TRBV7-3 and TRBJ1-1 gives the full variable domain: GAGVSQTPSNKVTEKGKYVELRCDPISGHTALYWYRQSLGQGPEFLIYFQGTGAADDSGLPNDRFFAVRPEGSVSTLKIQRTERGDSAVYLCASSLLGSTEAFFGQGTRLTVV.

The CDR3 here is CSATLRGPYEQYF. The CDR3 region has the DNA TGCAGTGCTACTCTCAGGGGGCCCTACGAGCAGTACTTC. The V and J genes are TRBV20-1 and TRBJ2-7; 8 nucleotides align to TRBD1. The CDR3 contains 13 residues. Trimming cost V 4 bases and J 2 bases; bases outside gene matches: 4. Per the germline V gene, CDR1 is DFQATT and CDR2 is SNEGSKA (reference sequence).

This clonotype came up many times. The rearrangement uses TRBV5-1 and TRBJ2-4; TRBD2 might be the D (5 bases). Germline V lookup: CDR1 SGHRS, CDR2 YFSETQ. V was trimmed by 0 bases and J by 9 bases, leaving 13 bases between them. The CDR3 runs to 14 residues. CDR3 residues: CASSLGREEGIQYF. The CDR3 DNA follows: TGCGCCAGCAGCTTGGGTAGGGAAGAGGGCATTCAGTACTTC.

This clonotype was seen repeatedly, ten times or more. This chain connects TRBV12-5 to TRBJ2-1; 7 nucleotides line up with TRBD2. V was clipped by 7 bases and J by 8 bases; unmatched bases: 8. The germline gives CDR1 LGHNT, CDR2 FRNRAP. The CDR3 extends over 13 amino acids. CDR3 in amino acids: CASVHSGFDEQFF. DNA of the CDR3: TGTGCTAGTGTCCATAGCGGGTTCGATGAGCAGTTCTTC.

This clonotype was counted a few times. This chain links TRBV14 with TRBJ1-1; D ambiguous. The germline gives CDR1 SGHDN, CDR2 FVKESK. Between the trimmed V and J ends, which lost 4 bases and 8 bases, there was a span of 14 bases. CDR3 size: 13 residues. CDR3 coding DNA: TGTGCCAGCAGCCTCCCTTCGGGCGGCGAAGCTTTCTTT. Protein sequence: CASSLPSGGEAFF.

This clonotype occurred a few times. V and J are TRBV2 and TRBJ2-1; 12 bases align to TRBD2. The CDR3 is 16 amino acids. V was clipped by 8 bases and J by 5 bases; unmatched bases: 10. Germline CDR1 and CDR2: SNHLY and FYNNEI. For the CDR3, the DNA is TGTGCCAGCCCTCGAGGGCGACTAGCGGGAGACAATGAGCAGTTCTTC. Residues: CASPRGRLAGDNEQFF.

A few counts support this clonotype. In DNA, the CDR3 is TGTGCCAGCAGCTTGGACAATCCCGAGCAGTACTTC. Translating it yields CASSLDNPEQYF. The chain recombines TRBV7-9 with TRBJ2-7; D possibly corresponds to TRBD1 (5 bases). CDR3 length equals 12 residues. Trimming left V 3 bases short and J 6 bases short, with 9 bases between. Germline assignment: CDR1 SEHNR and CDR2 FQNEAQ (reference sequence).

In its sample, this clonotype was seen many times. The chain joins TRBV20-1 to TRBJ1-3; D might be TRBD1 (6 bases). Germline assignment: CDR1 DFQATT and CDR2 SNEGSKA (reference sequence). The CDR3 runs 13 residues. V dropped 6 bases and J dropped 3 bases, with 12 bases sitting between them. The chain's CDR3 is CSASRTVGNTIYF. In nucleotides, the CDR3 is TGCAGTGCCAGCAGGACAGTTGGAAACACCATATATTTT.

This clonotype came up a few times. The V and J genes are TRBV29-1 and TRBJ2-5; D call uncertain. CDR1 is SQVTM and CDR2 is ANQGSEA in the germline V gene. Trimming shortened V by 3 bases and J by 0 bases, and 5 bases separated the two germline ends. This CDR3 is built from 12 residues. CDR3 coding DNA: TGCAGCGTTGACGGTTACCAAGAGACCCAGTACTTC. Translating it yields CSVDGYQETQYF.

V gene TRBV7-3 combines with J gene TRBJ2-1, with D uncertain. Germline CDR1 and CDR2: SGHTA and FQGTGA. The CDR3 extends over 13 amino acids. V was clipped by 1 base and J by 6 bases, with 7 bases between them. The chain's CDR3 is CASSLIALNEQFF. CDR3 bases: TGTGCCAGCAGCTTAATAGCCCTCAATGAGCAGTTCTTC.

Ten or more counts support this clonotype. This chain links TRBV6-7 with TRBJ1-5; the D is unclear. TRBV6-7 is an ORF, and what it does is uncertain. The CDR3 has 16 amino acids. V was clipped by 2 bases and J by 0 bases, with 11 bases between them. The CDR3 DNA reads TGTGCCAGCAGTTACCCCGGTGAGGATAGCAATCAGCCCCAGCATTTT. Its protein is CASSYPGEDSNQPQHF.

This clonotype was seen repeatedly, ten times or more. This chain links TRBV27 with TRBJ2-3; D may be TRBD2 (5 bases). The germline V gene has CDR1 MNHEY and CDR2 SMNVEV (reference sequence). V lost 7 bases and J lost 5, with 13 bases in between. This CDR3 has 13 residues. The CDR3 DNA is TGTGCCAGCACACTAGGGCATGGAGATACGCAGTATTTT. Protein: CASTLGHGDTQYF.

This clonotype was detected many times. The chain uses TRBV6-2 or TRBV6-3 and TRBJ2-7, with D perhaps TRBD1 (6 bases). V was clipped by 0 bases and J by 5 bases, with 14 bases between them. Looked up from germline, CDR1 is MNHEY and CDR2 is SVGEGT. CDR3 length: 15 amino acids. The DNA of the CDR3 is TGTGCCAGCAGTTACTCCAAGGACAGCGTGGACGAGCAGTACTTC. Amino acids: CASSYSKDSVDEQYF.

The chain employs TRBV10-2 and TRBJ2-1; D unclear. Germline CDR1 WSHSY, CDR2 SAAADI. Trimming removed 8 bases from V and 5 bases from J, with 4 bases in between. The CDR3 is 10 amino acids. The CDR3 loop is CASQDNEQFF. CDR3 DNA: TGCGCCAGCCAAGACAATGAGCAGTTCTTC.

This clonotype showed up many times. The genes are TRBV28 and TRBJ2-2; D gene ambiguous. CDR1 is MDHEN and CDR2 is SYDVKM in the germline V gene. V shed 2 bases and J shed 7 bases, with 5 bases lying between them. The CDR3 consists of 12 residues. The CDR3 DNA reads TGTGCCAGCAGTTTACGGCTCGGGGAGCTGTTTTTT. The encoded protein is CASSLRLGELFF.

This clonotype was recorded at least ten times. This CDR3 is CASSPSGTAWDIQYF. The CDR3 region has the DNA TGTGCCAGCAGCCCCTCGGGGACAGCCTGGGACATTCAGTACTTC. V is TRBV7-8 and J is TRBJ2-4; TRBD1 aligns across 7 bases. Trimming cost V 5 bases and J 8 bases; bases outside gene matches: 12. The germline V gene has CDR1 SGHVS and CDR2 FQNEAQ. The length of the CDR3 is 15 residues.

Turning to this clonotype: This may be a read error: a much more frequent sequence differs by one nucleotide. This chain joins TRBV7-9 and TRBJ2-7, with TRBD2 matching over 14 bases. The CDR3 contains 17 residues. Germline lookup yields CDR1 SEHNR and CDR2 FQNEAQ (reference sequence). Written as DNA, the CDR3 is TGTGTCAGCAGCCCGCGGACTAGCGGGGGGTCCGCTTACGAGCAGTACTTC. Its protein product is CVSSPRTSGGSAYEQYF. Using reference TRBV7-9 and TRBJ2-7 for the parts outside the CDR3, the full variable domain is DTGVSQNPRHKITKRGQNVTFRCDPISEHNRLYWYRQTLGQGPEFLTYFQNEAQLEKSRLLSDRFSAERPKGSFSTLEIQRTEQGDSAMYLCVSSPRTSGGSAYEQYFGPGTRLTVT.

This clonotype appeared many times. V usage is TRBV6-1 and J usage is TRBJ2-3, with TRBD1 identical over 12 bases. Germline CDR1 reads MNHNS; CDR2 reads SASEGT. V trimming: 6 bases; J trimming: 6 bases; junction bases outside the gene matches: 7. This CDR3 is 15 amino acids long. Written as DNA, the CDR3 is TGTGCCAGCAGAAACCCGGGACAGGGGGCCGATACGCAGTATTTT. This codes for CASRNPGQGADTQYF.

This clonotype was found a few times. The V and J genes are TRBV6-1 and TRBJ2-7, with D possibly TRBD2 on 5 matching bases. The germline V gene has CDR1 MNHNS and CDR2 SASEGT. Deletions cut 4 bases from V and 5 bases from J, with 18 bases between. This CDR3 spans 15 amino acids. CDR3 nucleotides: TGTGCCAGCAGTGGACCCCGGAGGCAGACCCACGAGCAGTACTTC. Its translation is CASSGPRRQTHEQYF.

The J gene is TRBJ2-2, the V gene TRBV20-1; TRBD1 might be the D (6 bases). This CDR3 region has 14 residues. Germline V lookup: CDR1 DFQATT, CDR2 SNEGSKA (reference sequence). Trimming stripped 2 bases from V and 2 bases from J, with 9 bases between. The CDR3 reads CSARTGLNTGELFF. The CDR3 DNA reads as TGCAGTGCTAGAACAGGGTTAAACACCGGGGAGCTGTTTTTT.

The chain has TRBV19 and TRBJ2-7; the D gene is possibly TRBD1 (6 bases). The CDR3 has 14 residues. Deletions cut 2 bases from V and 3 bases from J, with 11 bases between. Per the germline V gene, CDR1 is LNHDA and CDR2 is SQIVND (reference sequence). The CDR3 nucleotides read TGTGCCAGTAGTATATCAGGGGCAAACTACGAGCAGTACTTC. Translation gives CASSISGANYEQYF.

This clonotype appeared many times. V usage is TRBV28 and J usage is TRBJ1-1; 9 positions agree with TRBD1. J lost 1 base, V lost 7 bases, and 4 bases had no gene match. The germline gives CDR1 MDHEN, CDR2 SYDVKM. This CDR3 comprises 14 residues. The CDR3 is CASKPGQGNTEAFF. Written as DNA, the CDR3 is TGTGCCAGCAAACCGGGACAGGGGAACACTGAAGCTTTCTTT.